These T cell receptor beta chains were read from a single sample in a study of T cells in Graves' hyperthyroidism and ophthalmopathy. One entry per CDR3 protein, called by TCRdb with MiXCR from the multiplex PCR reads. In the table there are over 700,000 distinct CDR3 sequences, 35% to 45% of which are singletons. Material for sequencing was blood. These receptors originate from a man aged 18 to 35 with Graves' hyperthyroidism. Each CDR3 is given with its conserved first and last residue. A D gene is named only where the DNA matches it firmly. Some rows have no size entry. The others give once, few or many, or a class for an expanded clone.

D gene	clone size	CDR3 length	V gene	J gene	CDR3 protein	CDR3 DNA
TRBD1	-	14	TRBV9	TRBJ1-2	CASSVAGTGNGYTF	TGTGCCAGCAGCGTAGCAGGGACAGGAAATGGCTACACCTTC
-	few	12	TRBV12-3/TRBV12-4	TRBJ2-7	CASSSFWGEQYF	TGTGCCAGCAGTTCCTTCTGGGGCGAGCAGTACTTC
-	few	15	TRBV6-5	TRBJ2-7	CASSYRGTGGYEQYF	TGTGCCAGCAGTTACAGGGGGACCGGAGGCTACGAGCAGTACTTC
-	few	15	TRBV9	TRBJ1-1	CASSALEGRNTEAFF	TGTGCCAGCAGCGCCCTGGAAGGACGGAACACTGAAGCTTTCTTT
-	-	14	TRBV4-1	TRBJ2-5	CASRATRIQETQYF	TGCGCCAGCAGAGCGACTCGGATCCAAGAGACCCAGTACTTC
-	-	14	TRBV7-6	TRBJ1-1	CASSLAKVGTEAFF	TGTGCCAGCAGCTTAGCTAAAGTAGGCACTGAAGCTTTCTTT
TRBD1	many	14	TRBV19	TRBJ1-1	CASRLGQALTEAFF	TGTGCCAGTAGGCTGGGACAGGCGCTCACTGAAGCTTTCTTT
-	many	14	TRBV19	TRBJ1-1	CASSIRQRSTEAFF	TGTGCCAGTAGTATACGGCAGAGGAGCACTGAAGCTTTCTTT
-	many	15	TRBV2	TRBJ2-2	CASRLGSANTGELFF	TGTGCCAGCAGGTTGGGGAGCGCGAACACCGGGGAGCTGTTTTTT
-	many	16	TRBV7-9	TRBJ1-6	CALHPDKGPNNSPLHF	TGTGCCTTGCACCCGGACAAGGGTCCCAATAATTCACCCCTCCACTTT
-	many	13	TRBV12-3/TRBV12-4	TRBJ1-6	CASRREFNSPLHF	TGTGCCAGCAGGCGAGAGTTTAATTCACCCCTCCACTTT
TRBD1	few	14	TRBV3-1	TRBJ1-2	CASSPGQGNEGYTF	TGTGCCAGCAGCCCGGGACAGGGGAACGAAGGCTACACCTTC